This T cell receptor (beta chain) was observed in a study of Graves' ophthalmopathy and Graves' hyperthyroidism. CDR3 length equals 16 residues. V lost 0 bases and J lost 3, with 14 bases in between. The germline CDR1 and CDR2 sequences are LGHNA and YNFKEQ. Certain patients, namely those with other autoimmune diseases, uncontrolled infections, pregnancy or lactation, were excluded. For repertoire sequencing, the TCR beta CDR3 regions were amplified from RNA transcripts. First-round RT-PCR with HTBI primers preceded a second-round multiplex PCR. Each CDR3 protein gets one entry after TCRdb re-called the multiplex PCR reads with MiXCR. Counted here are about 390,000 distinct CDR3 sequences, less than 20% occurring once; the ten biggest clones make up roughly 7%.

The sequence was collected from a woman between 18 and 30 years old with stable Graves' hyperthyroidism. The sample consisted of peripheral blood. The chain uses TRBV4-2 and TRBJ1-2; D is ambiguous. CDR3 nucleotide sequence: TGTGCCAGCAGCCAAGATGGAAAGGAAAATCACTATGGCTACACCTTC. Encoded protein: CASSQDGKENHYGYTF.